One and the same sample provided the 20 T cell receptor beta chains below, sequenced in a study of T-cell reconstitution after alpha-beta-depleted transplantation in children. It was with unique molecular identifiers that the TCRbeta library was prepared. TCRdb processed the PCR reads anew with MiXCR; each CDR3 protein has one entry. The sample shows 550,000 to 800,000 distinct CDR3 sequences, around 13% of them seen only once. The specimen comprised PBMCs, sampled before TCRalphabeta/CD19-depleted stem cell transplant. These receptors originate from a girl aged 2-10 years with congenital amegakaryocytic thrombocytopenia, due to receive a stem cell transplant.

This clonotype has at least ten counts. This sequence joins TRBV20-1 and TRBJ1-1; possibly TRBD1 for D (5 bases). This CDR3 contains 15 residues. Trimming shortened V by 6 bases and J by 0 bases, and 17 bases separated the two germline ends. Germline CDR1 reads DFQATT; CDR2 reads SNEGSKA (reference sequence). The CDR3 spells CSAQDPRQLNTEAFF. The CDR3 DNA is TGCAGTGCACAAGATCCTCGACAGCTGAACACTGAAGCTTTCTTT.

This clonotype was picked up many times. The rearrangement joins TRBV12-3 or TRBV12-4 to TRBJ2-7; 11 bases agree with TRBD2. J lost 2 bases, V lost 6 bases, and 3 bases had no gene match. There are 14 residues in the CDR3. CDR3 DNA sequence: TGTGCCAGCAGAGATAGCGGGAGGGCCTACGAGCAGTACTTC. Amino acid sequence: CASRDSGRAYEQYF.

There are many counts of this clonotype. The chain links TRBV29-1 to TRBJ1-4, with D perhaps matching TRBD1 (5 bases). This CDR3 is built from 12 residues. Per the germline V gene, CDR1 is SQVTM and CDR2 is ANQGSEA. V was pared by 7 bases and J by 7 bases, with 13 bases between. The CDR3 sequence: CSAAQGSEKLFF. In DNA, the CDR3 is TGCAGCGCCGCTCAGGGTTCTGAAAAACTGTTTTTT.

The chain is built from TRBV5-1 and TRBJ2-6; D is unresolved. There are 15 residues in the CDR3. Germline V CDR1 and CDR2: SGHRS, YFSETQ. V was shortened by 2 bases and J by 13 bases, with 19 bases between the two germline ends. The CDR3 DNA reads as TGCGCCAGCAGCTTCATTGGGGATGGAGAAGTTGTCCTGACTTTC. This translates into CASSFIGDGEVVLTF. The variable domain in full, completed from reference TRBV5-1 and TRBJ2-6, reads KAGVTQTPRYLIKTRGQQVTLSCSPISGHRSVSWYQQTPGQGLQFLFEYFSETQRNKGNFPGRFSGRQFSNSRSEMNVSTLELGDSALYLCASSFIGDGEVVLTFGAGSRLTVL.

This chain links TRBV5-1 with TRBJ2-1; D is unresolved. Trimming took 4 bases from V and 2 from J, leaving 13 bases between them. CDR1 is SGHRS, CDR2 YFSETQ, per germline. There are 15 residues in the CDR3. The CDR3 region is CASSPQAATYNEQFF. The DNA for the CDR3 is TGCGCCAGCAGCCCCCAGGCCGCCACCTACAATGAGCAGTTCTTC.

This clonotype was found many times. This chain connects TRBV20-1 to TRBJ2-7; tentatively, D is TRBD2 (6 bases). This CDR3 comprises 14 residues. V was shortened by 1 base and J by 2 bases, with 12 bases between the two germline ends. Germline V CDR1 and CDR2: DFQATT, SNEGSKA (reference sequence). CDR3 protein: CSARAVERAYEQYF. The CDR3 DNA reads TGCAGTGCTAGAGCCGTCGAGCGGGCCTACGAGCAGTACTTC.

The rearrangement joins TRBV27 to TRBJ1-2; D is perhaps TRBD1 (6 bases). V was pared by 6 bases and J by 1 base, with 12 bases between. In germline, CDR1 is MNHEY, CDR2 SMNVEV (reference sequence). The length of the CDR3 is 14 residues. CDR3 bases: TGTGCCAGCAGCTCGCGGGGGCGTAACTATGGCTACACCTTC. Translating it yields CASSSRGRNYGYTF.

For this clonotype: A junction end diverges from the germline sequence, so it may reflect a read error. The chain links TRBV29-1 to TRBJ2-1, with D possibly TRBD2 on 6 matching bases. Germline loops: CDR1 SQVTM, CDR2 ANQGSEA. The CDR3 is made up of 15 amino acids. DNA of the CDR3: TGCAGCGTCGAAGTAGCGGATAGCTCCTACAATGAGCAGTTCTTC. As protein: CSVEVADSSYNEQFF.

This clonotype was counted many times. The chain has TRBV20-1 and TRBJ2-1; unclear D gene. This CDR3 has 14 residues. Trimming took 3 bases from V and 0 from J, leaving 9 bases between them. CDR1 and CDR2 from the germline V gene are DFQATT and SNEGSKA (reference sequence). The CDR3 DNA reads as TGCAGTGCTAGTGGACGGTTCTCCTACAATGAGCAGTTCTTC. Its translation: CSASGRFSYNEQFF.

V gene TRBV25-1 combines with J gene TRBJ1-4; D call uncertain. V lost 5 bases and J lost 8, with 21 bases in between. CDR1 is MGHDK, CDR2 SYGVNS, per germline. This CDR3 has 16 amino acids. The CDR3 spells CASSLSAGGLDEKLFF. The CDR3 nucleotides are TGTGCCAGCAGTCTGTCCGCAGGTGGGCTTGACGAAAAACTGTTTTTT.

The chain has TRBV7-8 and TRBJ1-1; D is uncertain. The CDR3 length is 17 residues. V was cut by 5 bases and J by 3 bases, with 22 bases left in between. Looked up from germline, CDR1 is SGHVS and CDR2 is FQNEAQ. CDR3 nucleotides: TGTGCCAGCAGCCCTTTCCCGACCGATTACTTGGACACTGAAGCTTTCTTT. This gives the protein CASSPFPTDYLDTEAFF.

V gene TRBV9 combines with J gene TRBJ1-2; 11 bases align to TRBD1. The CDR3 consists of 14 residues. The germline gives CDR1 SGDLS, CDR2 YYNGEE. With 4 bases clipped from V and 8 bases from J, the junction kept 7 bases outside the gene matches. The CDR3 DNA is TGTGCCAGCAGCCACCGGGACAGGGGGGACGGCTACACCTTC. Translation: CASSHRDRGDGYTF.

The chain recombines TRBV7-2 with TRBJ1-2; D is perhaps TRBD1 (6 bases). Trimming left V 2 bases short and J 7 bases short, with 17 bases between. This CDR3 region has 15 residues. From germline, CDR1 is SGHTA and CDR2 FQGNSA. CDR3 residues: CASSLTAGGYVGYTF. Here the CDR3 DNA reads TGTGCCAGCAGCTTAACTGCGGGGGGCTATGTTGGCTACACCTTC.

A few counts support this clonotype. The chain joins TRBV30 to TRBJ1-2; D gene uncertain. Germline CDR1 and CDR2: GTSNPN and SVGIG (reference sequence). The CDR3 is 13 amino acids. V was trimmed by 2 bases and J by 5 bases, leaving 12 bases between them. Here the CDR3 reads CAWSRAGVYGYTF. The CDR3 nucleotides are TGTGCCTGGAGTAGGGCCGGGGTTTATGGCTACACCTTC.

This chain uses TRBV27 with TRBJ2-2; the D gene is possibly TRBD1 (6 bases). The V gene's germline CDR1 is MNHEY and CDR2 SMNVEV (reference sequence). Trimming shortened V by 7 bases and J by 15 bases, and 15 bases separated the two germline ends. CDR3 size: 11 residues. The CDR3: CASMIRGSVFF. CDR3 DNA sequence: TGTGCCAGCATGATCAGGGGATCGGTGTTTTTT.

This clonotype was found many times. The chain carries TRBV15 and TRBJ1-3, with D uncertain. The CDR3 contains 13 residues. The ends were cut back, 3 bases at V and 2 bases at J, with 5 bases in the middle. Germline V lookup: CDR1 LNHNV, CDR2 YYDKDF (reference sequence). The CDR3 coding sequence is TGTGCCACCAGCAGCGAAACTGGAAACACCATATATTTT. Translated, it gives CATSSETGNTIYF.

V and J are TRBV20-1 and TRBJ2-5, with D hard to call. The germline V gene encodes CDR1 DFQATT and CDR2 SNEGSKA (reference sequence). There are 13 residues in the CDR3. V was trimmed by 0 bases and J by 5 bases, leaving 10 bases between them. The CDR3 sequence: CSARDARLETQYF. The CDR3 coding sequence is TGCAGTGCTAGAGATGCTAGACTTGAGACCCAGTACTTC.

This clonotype was detected only a few times. V usage is TRBV12-5 and J usage is TRBJ2-7, with 9 bases that match TRBD1. Germline lookup yields CDR1 LGHNT and CDR2 FRNRAP. J gave up 4 bases and V 1 base, and 2 bases lay outside the gene matches. The CDR3 is made up of 14 amino acids. CDR3 region: CASGLAGTGYEQYF. DNA of the CDR3: TGTGCTAGTGGTTTGGCCGGGACAGGGTACGAGCAGTACTTC. The full variable domain, its missing parts supplied by reference TRBV12-5 and TRBJ2-7, is DARVTQTPRHKVTEMGQEVTMRCQPILGHNTVFWYRQTMMQGLELLAYFRNRAPLDDSGMPKDRFSAEMPDATLATLKIQPSEPRDSAVYFCASGLAGTGYEQYFGPGTRLTVT.

This clonotype has at least ten counts. The CDR3 DNA sequence: TGTGCCAGCAGCATGACTAGATTGAGGCCCGGGGAGCTGTTTTTT. It encodes CASSMTRLRPGELFF. The chain is built from TRBV5-6 and TRBJ2-2, with D perhaps matching TRBD2 (6 bases). The CDR3 sequence is 15 residues long. The V gene's germline CDR1 is SGHDT and CDR2 YYEEEE. V shed 4 bases and J shed 6 bases, with 16 bases lying between them.

The table lists this clonotype with many counts. This chain uses TRBV7-8 with TRBJ2-3; 7 nucleotides line up with TRBD2. Germline CDR1 and CDR2: SGHVS and FQNEAQ. The CDR3 has 15 residues. With V trimmed by 2 bases and J by 6 bases, 8 bases remained unmatched. CDR3 nucleotide sequence: TGTGCCAGCAGCTTATTAGCCGGAGCGGGGGATACGCAGTATTTT. It specifies CASSLLAGAGDTQYF.